This record looks at one T cell receptor beta chain sequence and its context. Its antigen remains unknown. The sample originates from a study of T-cell memory formation after mild COVID-19. Overall study context: TCR clusters were mostly confined to one donor each.

Overall study results and limits: Later expanders leaned CD4+, whereas clones that contracted between day 15 and 85 were balanced CD4/CD8. Some SARS-CoV-2-responding clones were already detected in memory before infection.

TCRdb redid the calling of the 5' RACE reads with MiXCR, one entry per CDR3 protein. The repertoire holds about 400,000 distinct CDR3 sequences, 20% to 30% seen once, with about 12% in the top ten. V shed 4 bases and J shed 8 bases, with 20 bases lying between them. Germline V gene sequence: CDR1 SGHDT, CDR2 YYEEEE. This CDR3 spans 15 amino acids. The receptor comes from an adult woman who had mild COVID-19 (a few samples of this study predate the infection). Cell type and time point are not known. The sample taken for sequencing was PBMCs or a T cell subset sorted from them (not recorded which). The V gene is TRBV5-6, the J gene TRBJ2-3; the D gene is possibly TRBD2 (5 bases). The CDR3 spells CASSPSGVRTGTQYF. The CDR3 DNA reads TGTGCCAGCAGCCCAAGCGGAGTAAGGACCGGTACGCAGTATTTT.